What follows are 22 T cell receptor beta chains derived from one specimen sequenced in a study of regulatory T cells in long-lasting Graves disease. Time point meaning: newly diagnosed GD, antithyroid drugs for less than 3 months. The TCR library was prepared using RNA isolated from PBMCs. Libraries of TCR beta came from iRepertoire HTBI primers plus Arm-PCR of CDR3 regions. TCRdb itself ran the multiplex PCR reads through MiXCR, one entry per CDR3 protein. Of 450,000 to 700,000 distinct CDR3 sequences in the sample, 13% were seen once. The data were also submitted as part of a second study, on T cells in Graves' hyperthyroidism and ophthalmopathy.

The sample here was peripheral blood mononuclear cells (PBMCs), taken at new diagnosis, from a patient treated with antithyroid drugs. All receptors derive from a man aged 30 to 39 with Graves disease.

This clonotype was recorded many times. This chain joins TRBV2 and TRBJ2-7; D call uncertain. Between the trimmed V and J ends, which lost 4 bases and 3 bases, there was a span of 13 bases. This CDR3 is built from 14 residues. CDR1 SNHLY and CDR2 FYNNEI come from the germline V gene. The CDR3, as DNA: TGTGCCAGCAGTGCACGTCAGGAGATCTACGAGCAGTACTTC. Residues: CASSARQEIYEQYF.

The chain has TRBV5-6 and TRBJ2-2; D uncertain. V lost 4 bases and J 1 base, leaving 14 bases between the germline ends. This CDR3 contains 16 residues. The germline gives CDR1 SGHDT, CDR2 YYEEEE. The CDR3, as DNA: TGTGCCAGCAGCCCTACAATCGCGGAGAACACCGGGGAGCTGTTTTTT. Translated: CASSPTIAENTGELFF.

This clonotype was recorded a few times. The V and J genes are TRBV6-1 and TRBJ2-1, with 8 bases lining up with TRBD1. Trimming removed 6 bases from V and 8 bases from J; junction bases left unmatched: 9. Germline loops: CDR1 MNHNS, CDR2 SASEGT. The CDR3 contains 14 residues. The CDR3 is CASRDGQGIHEQFF. For the CDR3, the DNA is TGTGCCAGCAGGGACGGACAGGGAATTCATGAGCAGTTCTTC.

This clonotype was detected a few times. V is TRBV20-1 and J is TRBJ2-7; TRBD2 matches at 10 bases. V lost 7 bases and J lost 2; bases outside the gene matches: 5. This CDR3 comprises 13 residues. Germline V gives CDR1 DFQATT, CDR2 SNEGSKA (reference sequence). This chain's CDR3 is CSVYLAGAYEQYF. The CDR3 DNA is TGCAGTGTTTATCTAGCGGGAGCCTACGAGCAGTACTTC.

This clonotype has a count of ten or more. The chain combines TRBV28 with TRBJ1-1; D possibly corresponds to TRBD1 (5 bases). V was pared by 11 bases and J by 6 bases, with 22 bases between. This CDR3 comprises 14 residues. The germline CDR1 and CDR2 sequences are MDHEN and SYDVKM. Here the CDR3 DNA reads TGTGCCCTCGTATTGGGAGTGACGGGGCCTGAAGCTTTCTTT. It encodes CALVLGVTGPEAFF.

This clonotype was found many times. As DNA, the CDR3 is TGTGCCAGCAGGGGCACGGGGGCCAAAAACATTCAGTACTTC. Its translation: CASRGTGAKNIQYF. The chain carries TRBV2 and TRBJ2-4; D may be TRBD2 (5 bases). Germline assignment: CDR1 SNHLY and CDR2 FYNNEI. The CDR3 extends over 14 amino acids. Trimming cost V 6 bases and J 1 base, with 10 bases left between them.

This clonotype turned up a few times. The chain joins TRBV6-4 to TRBJ2-2; tentatively, D is TRBD2 (5 bases). V was clipped by 3 bases and J by 6 bases, with 11 bases between them. The CDR3 is made up of 14 amino acids. The germline gives CDR1 MRHNA, CDR2 SNTAGT. The CDR3 bases are TGTGCCAGCAGTGAGGTTTCGGAGGCCGGGGAGCTGTTTTTT. Translated, it gives CASSEVSEAGELFF.

This clonotype turned up a few times. This rearrangement joins TRBV20-1 to TRBJ2-3; TRBD2 is a possible D gene (6 bases). The length of the CDR3 is 15 residues. Germline CDR1 DFQATT, CDR2 SNEGSKA (reference sequence). The V end lost 6 bases, the J end lost 1 base, and 17 bases lay between the germline ends. CDR3 nucleotides: TGCAGTGCGTCTAAGGGCGGGACTGGCACAGATACGCAGTATTTT. The encoded protein is CSASKGGTGTDTQYF.

A remark on this clonotype: A much bigger clone sits one base away, suggesting this may be a read error. The V call is TRBV29-1, the J call TRBJ1-2, with TRBD1 matching over 11 bases. The CDR3 sequence is 14 residues long. Germline assignment: CDR1 SQVTM and CDR2 ANQGSEA. Germline trimming cut 3 bases from V and 12 bases from J; bases unmatched to any gene: 12. The CDR3 nucleotides are TGCAGCGTTGAGTGGGGACAGGGGGAAAAGGGCCACACCTTC. Translation gives CSVEWGQGEKGHTF.

This clonotype was detected many times. This CDR3 is CASTGLAGLGWQETQYF. The CDR3 DNA follows: TGTGCCAGTACGGGACTAGCGGGATTGGGGTGGCAAGAGACCCAGTACTTC. The rearrangement uses TRBV2 and TRBJ2-5; 13 nucleotides line up with TRBD2. The CDR3 is made up of 17 amino acids. Trimming took 9 bases from V and 2 from J; bases not matched to a gene: 12. Germline CDR1 is SNHLY and CDR2 is FYNNEI.

About this clonotype itself: A much larger clone differs from this one at a single base, so this may be a read error. The chain carries TRBV3-1 and TRBJ2-1; 12 bases line up with TRBD2. The CDR3 runs 15 residues. The germline CDR1 and CDR2 sequences are LGHDT and YNNKEL (reference sequence). The CDR3 is CASSRLGLAGSERFF. Written as DNA, the CDR3 is TGTGCCAGCAGCCGCCTGGGACTAGCGGGTTCTGAGCGGTTCTTC.

The V and J genes are TRBV7-9 and TRBJ2-3; D call uncertain. The CDR3 runs to 16 residues. V lost 1 base and J lost 0, with 11 bases in between. The germline V gene encodes CDR1 SEHNR and CDR2 FQNEAQ (reference sequence). This CDR3 is CASSLDAGGSTDTQYF. Here the CDR3 DNA reads TGTGCCAGCAGCTTAGACGCTGGCGGAAGCACAGATACGCAGTATTTT.

This clonotype was recorded many times. The chain couples TRBV11-3 to TRBJ2-1; 8 bases are a match to TRBD2. The CDR3 contains 16 residues. V dropped 5 bases and J dropped 2; count of bases not matched to a gene: 8. Germline V gene sequence: CDR1 SGHNT, CDR2 YENEEA. CDR3 in amino acids: CASSVRRTSTYNEQFF. In DNA, the CDR3 is TGTGCCAGCAGCGTCCGTCGGACTAGCACCTACAATGAGCAGTTCTTC.

A remark on this clonotype: This may stem from a read error, because a much larger clone lies one nucleotide away. The J gene is TRBJ1-2, the V gene TRBV5-5; possibly TRBD1 for D (6 bases). In germline, CDR1 is SGHKS, CDR2 YYEKEE (reference sequence). The CDR3 is 16 residues long. In DNA form, the CDR3 reads TGTGCCAGCAGCTTGGAGGTTAACAGGGCAAGGGGAGGCTACATCTTC. Its protein is CASSLEVNRARGGYIF.

CDR3 sequence reads: CASSLGTRTGSNQPQHF. DNA of the CDR3: TGTGCCAGCAGCTTAGGGACTCGGACAGGGAGCAATCAGCCCCAGCATTTT. This chain uses TRBV11-2 with TRBJ1-5; TRBD1 matches at 8 bases. V shed 1 base and J 1 base; nucleotides not matched to a gene: 6. Germline V gene lookup returns CDR1 SGHAT and CDR2 FQNNGV. The CDR3 runs to 17 residues. Complete variable domain (other parts from reference TRBV11-2 and TRBJ1-5): EAGVAQSPRYKIIEKRQSVAFWCNPISGHATLYWYQQILGQGPKLLIQFQNNGVVDDSQLPKDRFSAERLKGVDSTLKIQPAKLEDSAVYLCASSLGTRTGSNQPQHFGDGTRLSIL.

A word on this clonotype: A much larger clone differs by one base, so this may be a read error. The chain links TRBV6-5 to TRBJ2-5; D is ambiguous. CDR1 is MNHEY, CDR2 SVGAGI, per germline. Trimming removed 5 bases from V and 7 bases from J, with 11 bases in between. The CDR3 has 12 residues. The CDR3 nucleotides are TGTGCCAGCAGTCTGAACCGGTGGACCCAGTACTTC. This gives the protein CASSLNRWTQYF.

The chain combines TRBV29-1 with TRBJ1-1; TRBD1 is a possible D gene (6 bases). Trimming pared 5 bases from V and 0 bases from J, leaving 16 bases between. This CDR3 is built from 15 residues. CDR1 SQVTM and CDR2 ANQGSEA come from the germline V gene. CDR3 amino acids: CSVLDQGTMNTEAFF. DNA of the CDR3: TGCAGCGTTCTAGACCAGGGGACTATGAACACTGAAGCTTTCTTT.

This clonotype was counted many times. The chain employs TRBV28 and TRBJ1-1, with D uncertain. V dropped 4 bases and J dropped 2 bases, with 11 bases sitting between them. Germline loops: CDR1 MDHEN, CDR2 SYDVKM. The CDR3 is 14 residues long. The CDR3 DNA reads TGTGCCAGCAGTTCGAACACGGGAAACACTGAAGCTTTCTTT. Residues: CASSSNTGNTEAFF.

Details on this clonotype: A much larger clone differs from this one at a single base, so this may be a read error. The rearrangement uses TRBV27 and TRBJ2-1, with 8 bases identical to TRBD2. The germline gives CDR1 MNHEY, CDR2 SMNVEV (reference sequence). Trimming at V came to 5 bases and at J to 9 bases, leaving 18 bases not matched to a gene. The CDR3 contains 17 residues. CDR3 sequence (DNA): TGTGCCAGCAGTGATACAATACCGGGACTAGGTTTAATTGAGCAGTTCTTC. Translating gives CASSDTIPGLGLIEQFF.

A word on this clonotype: A read error is the likely source, as a far larger clone sits one nucleotide away. The genes are TRBV6-1 and TRBJ1-1; the match to TRBD1 covers 8 bases. This CDR3 has 17 residues. Germline CDR1 is MNHNS and CDR2 is SASEGT. CDR3 loop: CTSSEARGRGPFTEAFF. CDR3 nucleotide sequence: TGTACCAGCAGTGAAGCACGGGGCAGGGGGCCCTTTACTGAAGCTTTCTTT.

This clonotype was observed at least ten times. CDR3 coding DNA: TGTGCCAGCAGTTTACCTCGCAGGGGTCATTCACCCCTCCACTTT. Protein sequence: CASSLPRRGHSPLHF. V gene TRBV27 combines with J gene TRBJ1-6; a weak D match, TRBD1 (6 bases). V was shortened by 2 bases and J by 8 bases, with 13 bases between the two germline ends. This CDR3 has 15 amino acids. Germline assignment: CDR1 MNHEY and CDR2 SMNVEV (reference sequence).

This clonotype was seen a few times. J is TRBJ1-1 and V is TRBV27; 8 bases fit TRBD1. Per the germline V gene, CDR1 is MNHEY and CDR2 is SMNVEV (reference sequence). The ends lost 6 bases at V and 0 bases at J; junction bases unmatched: 6. The CDR3 has 15 amino acids. The CDR3: CASRRQGQLNTEAFF. The CDR3 region has the DNA TGTGCCAGCAGGCGACAGGGGCAGTTGAACACTGAAGCTTTCTTT.